This entry lists 32 T cell receptor beta chains sequenced from one sample in a study of blood T cell repertoires in COVID-19. Profiled with immunoSEQ multiplex PCR; TCRdb holds only in-frame clones, not every one. The sample has some 200,000 clones, more than 80% seen once. Sequencing was done on a sample of peripheral blood. Every receptor here comes from a woman aged 25 to 39 with COVID-19, enrolled during active disease.

The gene calls are TRBV21-1 and TRBJ2-7; whether TRBD2, the table's D call, matches the DNA was not checked. TRBV21-1 is described as a pseudogene. The CDR3 consists of 11 residues. The chain's CDR3 is CASTPGYEQYF. The CDR3 coding sequence is TGTGCCAGCACCCCCGGGTACGAGCAGTACTTC.

This clone showed up just a few times. This chain connects TRBV5-4 to TRBJ2-7; 7 bases match TRBD1. The CDR3 contains 14 residues. Germline V gene sequence: CDR1 SGHNT, CDR2 YYREEE (reference sequence). Unmatched junction bases numbered 5, after V lost 2 bases and J lost 3 bases. The CDR3 DNA reads as TGTGCCAGCAGCTTAACAGGGGCAGACTACGAGCAGTACTTC. Residues: CASSLTGADYEQYF.

V and J are TRBV5-1 and TRBJ1-4, with 7 bases matching TRBD1. The CDR3 has 15 amino acids. From germline, CDR1 is SGHRS and CDR2 YFSETQ. The V and J ends lost 2 bases and 3 bases, in that order; junction bases with no gene match: 4. CDR3 DNA: TGCGCCAGCAGCTTAGACAGGGAACCTAATGAAAAACTGTTTTTT. Protein: CASSLDREPNEKLFF.

This clone has only one observation. The chain has TRBV11-1 and TRBJ2-1; D perhaps matches TRBD1 (5 bases). Trimming stripped 3 bases from V and 4 bases from J, with 13 bases between. The CDR3 runs to 15 residues. Germline values: CDR1 SGHAT, CDR2 FQDESV (reference sequence). The CDR3 nucleotides are TGTGCCAGCAGCTTCGTAGGGGCCCGTTACAATGAGCAGTTCTTC. Amino acid sequence: CASSFVGARYNEQFF.

The chain carries TRBV12-3 or TRBV12-4 and TRBJ2-2; D is undetermined. This CDR3 spans 12 amino acids. Trimming left V 7 bases short and J 6 bases short, with 9 bases between. CDR3 sequence: CASTVYPGELFF. CDR3 DNA sequence: TGTGCCAGCACAGTTTACCCCGGGGAGCTGTTTTTT.

V usage is TRBV9 and J usage is TRBJ1-5; D gene unclear. This CDR3 has 14 amino acids. The V gene's germline CDR1 is SGDLS and CDR2 YYNGEE. Trimming took 2 bases from V and 7 from J, leaving 13 bases between them. CDR3 loop: CASSVSLREQPQHF. The CDR3 bases are TGTGCCAGCAGCGTTAGCTTGAGGGAGCAGCCCCAGCATTTT.

This chain joins TRBV9 and TRBJ2-1, with TRBD2 identical over 7 bases. This CDR3 comprises 15 residues. After removal of 0 bases from V and 3 bases from J, the junction contained 3 bases not matched to a gene. Germline V gene sequence: CDR1 SGDLS, CDR2 YYNGEE. The CDR3, as DNA: TGTGCCAGCAGCGTAGACGGGGGGTTCTACAATGAGCAGTTCTTC. The encoded protein is CASSVDGGFYNEQFF.

This clone was picked up a small number of times. J is TRBJ2-5 and V is TRBV7-9; 7 positions match TRBD1. J gave up 5 bases and V 2 bases, and 8 bases lay outside the gene matches. The CDR3 has 15 amino acids. CDR1 is SEHNR and CDR2 is FQNEAQ in the germline V gene (reference sequence). The CDR3 region has the DNA TGTGCCAGCAGCTTATACCCCACAGGGGAGGAGACCCAGTACTTC. Amino acid sequence: CASSLYPTGEETQYF.

The chain couples TRBV12-3 or TRBV12-4 to TRBJ2-1, with unresolved D. The CDR3 sequence is 13 residues long. Trimming pared 8 bases from V and 4 bases from J, leaving 12 bases between. Written as DNA, the CDR3 is TGTGCCAGCCGACTTGATGCTTACAATGAGCAGTTCTTC. It is translated as CASRLDAYNEQFF.

The J gene is TRBJ2-1, the V gene TRBV9, with 9 bases lining up with TRBD1. Trimming cost V 2 bases and J 9 bases; bases outside gene matches: 9. The CDR3 spans 15 residues. The V gene's germline CDR1 is SGDLS and CDR2 YYNGEE. CDR3 sequence reads: CASSVTGTGPSEQFF. CDR3 bases: TGTGCCAGCAGCGTTACCGGGACAGGGCCATCTGAGCAGTTCTTC.

This clone was seen just once. This rearrangement joins TRBV7-8 to TRBJ1-1, with TRBD1 matching 12 bases. The ends lost 4 bases at V and 1 base at J; junction bases unmatched: 1. Looked up from germline, CDR1 is SGHVS and CDR2 is FQNEAQ. The CDR3 sequence is 15 residues long. The CDR3 nucleotides read TGTGCCAGCAGCTGGGGACAGGGGGCGAACACTGAAGCTTTCTTT. Its protein is CASSWGQGANTEAFF.

This chain joins TRBV7-9 and TRBJ1-2; the D is unclear. Looked up from germline, CDR1 is SEHNR and CDR2 is FQNEAQ (reference sequence). With 5 bases removed from V and 6 bases from J, the gap between germline ends came to 10 bases. The CDR3 covers 12 residues. The CDR3 DNA follows: TGTGCCAGCAGCCCATCGGGGAATGGCTACACCTTC. Its translation: CASSPSGNGYTF.

This clone was seen more than once but under ten times. The genes are TRBV25-1 and TRBJ2-3, with D perhaps matching TRBD2 (6 bases). The CDR3 is 16 amino acids. Germline V lookup: CDR1 MGHDK, CDR2 SYGVNS. Trimming removed 6 bases at V and 1 base at J, with 17 bases between. In DNA, the CDR3 is TGTGCCAGCAGCGGGATGGGGGGTTGGGGCACAGATACGCAGTATTTT. Translation: CASSGMGGWGTDTQYF.

The chain is built from TRBV4-1 and TRBJ2-6; TRBD1 agrees at 7 bases. CDR3 size: 17 residues. CDR1 and CDR2 (germline): MGHRA, YSYEKL. Unmatched junction bases numbered 2, after V lost 0 bases and J lost 0 bases. CDR3 loop: CASSQEGQRSGANVLTF. The CDR3 coding sequence is TGCGCCAGCAGCCAAGAGGGACAGCGCTCTGGGGCCAACGTCCTGACTTTC.

The rearrangement links TRBV6-2 or TRBV6-3 to TRBJ1-5; possible D gene TRBD1, 5 bases. This CDR3 has 17 residues. V lost 0 bases and J 0 bases, leaving 12 bases between the germline ends. CDR1 and CDR2 (germline): MNHEY, SVGEGT. CDR3 nucleotide sequence: TGTGCCAGCAGTTACTCGCGGGGGAGCGTTAGCAATCAGCCCCAGCATTTT. Its protein is CASSYSRGSVSNQPQHF.

The chain links TRBV2 to TRBJ2-7, with TRBD1 matching over 8 bases. Germline V CDR1 and CDR2: SNHLY, FYNNEI. The CDR3 is 13 amino acids. J lost 3 bases, V lost 6 bases, and 4 bases had no gene match. CDR3 sequence (DNA): TGTGCCAGCAGCTCAGACAGGGGCTACGAGCAGTACTTC. This translates into CASSSDRGYEQYF.

The rearrangement joins TRBV9 to TRBJ2-2; 9 bases fit TRBD1. Looked up from germline, CDR1 is SGDLS and CDR2 is YYNGEE. This CDR3 contains 17 residues. V trimming: 4 bases; J trimming: 3 bases; junction bases outside the gene matches: 10. The CDR3 region has the DNA TGTGCCAGCAGCAATCCCACAGGGGGCCCGGACACCGGGGAGCTGTTTTTT. As protein: CASSNPTGGPDTGELFF.

The rearrangement uses TRBV9 and TRBJ2-1, with D possibly matching TRBD1 (5 bases). This CDR3 comprises 14 residues. Trimming left V 0 bases short and J 6 bases short, with 10 bases between. The germline V gene has CDR1 SGDLS and CDR2 YYNGEE. CDR3 bases: TGTGCCAGCAGCGTAGTTGGACATCCCAATGAGCAGTTCTTC. This translates into CASSVVGHPNEQFF.

V is TRBV7-2 and J is TRBJ2-7; TRBD1 agrees at 8 bases. Unmatched junction bases numbered 4, after V lost 3 bases and J lost 0 bases. Germline assignment: CDR1 SGHTA and CDR2 FQGNSA. The length of the CDR3 is 15 residues. The DNA for the CDR3 is TGTGCCAGCAGCTTGGACAGGGCCGTCTCCTACGAGCAGTACTTC. Its protein product is CASSLDRAVSYEQYF.

CDR3 loop: CASSQNSGRAYNEQFF. DNA for the CDR3: TGCGCCAGCAGTCAGAACAGCGGGAGGGCCTACAATGAGCAGTTCTTC. The chain recombines TRBV5-1 with TRBJ2-1; 10 positions agree with TRBD2. The CDR3 is 16 residues long. The V and J ends lost 5 bases and 2 bases, in that order; junction bases with no gene match: 7. Germline-derived CDR1 and CDR2 are SGHRS and YFSETQ.

This sequence joins TRBV2 and TRBJ2-1, with a possible D match to TRBD1 (6 bases). The CDR3 consists of 16 residues. The germline gives CDR1 SNHLY, CDR2 FYNNEI. Deletions cut 7 bases from V and 1 base from J, with 17 bases between. Here the CDR3 DNA reads TGTGCCAGCAACGTACAGGGATTGAGTTCCTACAATGAGCAGTTCTTC. The encoded protein is CASNVQGLSSYNEQFF.

The chain combines TRBV19 with TRBJ1-5; perhaps TRBD1 as D (6 bases). V lost 7 bases and J 0 bases, leaving 13 bases between the germline ends. Germline CDR1 LNHDA, CDR2 SQIVND (reference sequence). The CDR3 is 15 residues long. CDR3 DNA sequence: TGTGCCAGTAACATACAGGGCCCTAGCAATCAGCCCCAGCATTTT. Its translation is CASNIQGPSNQPQHF.

V usage is TRBV6-2 or TRBV6-3 and J usage is TRBJ2-7, with unresolved D. The CDR3 spans 11 residues. Trimming removed 5 bases at V and 1 base at J, with 3 bases between. In germline, CDR1 is MNHEY, CDR2 SVGEGT. The CDR3 reads CASSQSYEQYF. The CDR3, as DNA: TGTGCCAGCAGTCAATCCTACGAGCAGTACTTC.

V usage is TRBV9 and J usage is TRBJ1-3; tentative D call: TRBD1 (5 bases). Germline assignment: CDR1 SGDLS and CDR2 YYNGEE. V lost 0 bases and J lost 7, with 23 bases in between. CDR3 length: 18 residues. CDR3 nucleotide sequence: TGTGCCAGCAGCGTAGAGGAGCGGGGGGAGGGGATATGGAACACCATATATTTT. This codes for CASSVEERGEGIWNTIYF.

Only a few counts were recorded for this clone. CDR3 region: CASSVALAGGIQETQYF. The CDR3 bases are TGTGCCAGCAGCGTAGCACTAGCGGGAGGGATCCAAGAGACCCAGTACTTC. The gene calls are TRBV9 and TRBJ2-5, with 13 positions matching TRBD2. The V gene end was trimmed by 0 bases and the J gene end by 1 base; junction bases not matched to a gene: 3. Germline V CDR1 and CDR2: SGDLS, YYNGEE. The CDR3 covers 17 residues.

The rearrangement links TRBV6-2 or TRBV6-3 to TRBJ2-1, with a possible D match to TRBD2 (5 bases). The CDR3 has 14 residues. Trimming took off 0 bases at V and 13 bases at J, with 16 bases between the two ends. Per germline, CDR1 MNHEY and CDR2 SVGEGT. CDR3 residues: CASSYSNIRTPQFF. CDR3 sequence (DNA): TGTGCCAGCAGTTACTCGAATATCCGGACTCCTCAGTTCTTC.

The chain links TRBV2 to TRBJ1-4, with 10 bases fitting TRBD1. Trimming removed 6 bases from V and 12 bases from J; junction bases left unmatched: 4. Germline values: CDR1 SNHLY, CDR2 FYNNEI. The CDR3 sequence is 12 residues long. As DNA, the CDR3 is TGTGCCAGCAGGAACGGACAGGGGGAACTGTTTTTT. It translates to CASRNGQGELFF.

V usage is TRBV5-4 and J usage is TRBJ2-5, with D maybe TRBD2 (7 bases). Trimming stripped 4 bases from V and 2 bases from J, with 15 bases between. In germline, CDR1 is SGHNT, CDR2 YYREEE (reference sequence). This CDR3 comprises 15 residues. Here the CDR3 DNA reads TGTGCCAGCAGCCGTGGGAGGGGGGGACAAGAGACCCAGTACTTC. Translation: CASSRGRGGQETQYF.

This chain uses TRBV7-8 with TRBJ2-5; 11 bases are a match to TRBD2. The CDR3 runs to 16 residues. Germline values: CDR1 SGHVS, CDR2 FQNEAQ. The V segment lost 4 bases and the J segment 5 bases; nucleotides outside the gene matches: 9. In DNA form, the CDR3 reads TGTGCCAGCAGCTCGTCGACTAGCGGGGTACGGGAGACCCAGTACTTC. Protein product: CASSSSTSGVRETQYF.

The rearrangement joins TRBV28 to TRBJ1-1; D possibly corresponds to TRBD1 (6 bases). The CDR3 spans 13 residues. Trimming shortened V by 7 bases and J by 6 bases, and 15 bases separated the two germline ends. Germline V gene lookup returns CDR1 MDHEN and CDR2 SYDVKM. The CDR3 nucleotides read TGTGCCAGCACCACCCAGGGGCTCGCTGAAGCTTTCTTT. Its protein product is CASTTQGLAEAFF. Using reference TRBV28 and TRBJ1-1 for the parts outside the CDR3, the full variable domain is DVKVTQSSRYLVKRTGEKVFLECVQDMDHENMFWYRQDPGLGLRLIYFSYDVKMKEKGDIPEGYSVSREKKERFSLILESASTNQTSMYLCASTTQGLAEAFFGQGTRLTVV.

This clone was picked up one time. The chain uses TRBV6-5 and TRBJ2-1; weak D call: TRBD2 (6 bases). With 4 bases removed from V and 2 bases from J, the gap between germline ends came to 12 bases. CDR1 MNHEY and CDR2 SVGAGI come from the germline V gene. CDR3 length: 15 amino acids. Here the CDR3 DNA reads TGTGCCAGCAGTTTTTCGGCTAGCGCCTACAATGAGCAGTTCTTC. It is translated as CASSFSASAYNEQFF.

The chain is built from TRBV5-1 and TRBJ2-4; 9 nucleotides agree with TRBD1. The ends lost 0 bases at V and 1 base at J; junction bases unmatched: 5. CDR1 and CDR2 (germline): SGHRS, YFSETQ. This CDR3 comprises 17 residues. This chain's CDR3 is CASSLGTGVEAKNIQYF. The CDR3 DNA reads TGCGCCAGCAGCTTGGGGACAGGGGTGGAGGCCAAAAACATTCAGTACTTC.